This entry describes one TCR beta chain. Using immunoSEQ multiplex PCR, the repertoire was profiled, and TCRdb retains in-frame clones only, with some absent. The sample includes 110,000 or so clones, roughly 81% of them seen just once. The data are from a study of blood T cell repertoires in COVID-19. This CDR3 spans 11 amino acids. Trimming took off 5 bases at V and 6 bases at J, with 8 bases between the two ends. Germline CDR1 and CDR2: PRHDT and FYEKMQ (reference sequence). The gene calls are TRBV13 and TRBJ2-7; no firm D call. This TCR was sampled from a man in his forties or fifties with acute or convalescent COVID-19. Sample: peripheral blood. CDR3 protein: CASSPTPEQYF. In DNA form, the CDR3 reads TGTGCCAGCAGCCCCACTCCCGAGCAGTACTTC.